Here is one TCR beta chain with its context. The record originates from a study of blood T cell repertoires in COVID-19. This CDR3 has 11 residues. The germline CDR1 and CDR2 sequences are SQVTM and ANQGSEA. V shed 3 bases and J shed 8 bases, with 10 bases lying between them. Assay used: immunoSEQ multiplex PCR; TCRdb lists only in-frame clones, some missing. Altogether a few hundred thousand clones are present, 70% to 90% being singletons, with the ten largest covering around 4.5%. The V call is TRBV29-1, the J call TRBJ1-2; D remains ambiguous. The origin of this receptor is a young woman who had recovered from COVID-19. The specimen sequenced was PBMCs or T cells enriched from blood (not recorded which). CDR3 in amino acids: CSVDFRGGYTF. The CDR3 DNA reads as TGCAGCGTTGACTTCAGAGGAGGCTACACCTTC.